The entry below gives a single T cell receptor beta chain sequence along with its context. This record comes from a study of tumor-infiltrating lymphocytes in oesophageal squamous cell carcinoma. This CDR3 region has 14 residues. The V end was cut by 5 bases, the J end by 7 bases, with 15 bases between. The germline V gene encodes CDR1 SGHTA and CDR2 FQGNSA. A single record per CDR3 protein comes from TCRdb applying MiXCR to the PCR reads. Of 9,900 or so distinct CDR3 sequences in the sample, about 61% were seen once. The chain uses TRBV7-2 and TRBJ2-1; D uncertain. The TCR was taken from a male donor with esophageal squamous cell carcinoma. Sequenced material: esophageal tumor tissue. CDR3 DNA: TGTGCCAGCAGCGCATGGAAAGGGATTAATGAGCAGTTCTTC. Translated: CASSAWKGINEQFF.